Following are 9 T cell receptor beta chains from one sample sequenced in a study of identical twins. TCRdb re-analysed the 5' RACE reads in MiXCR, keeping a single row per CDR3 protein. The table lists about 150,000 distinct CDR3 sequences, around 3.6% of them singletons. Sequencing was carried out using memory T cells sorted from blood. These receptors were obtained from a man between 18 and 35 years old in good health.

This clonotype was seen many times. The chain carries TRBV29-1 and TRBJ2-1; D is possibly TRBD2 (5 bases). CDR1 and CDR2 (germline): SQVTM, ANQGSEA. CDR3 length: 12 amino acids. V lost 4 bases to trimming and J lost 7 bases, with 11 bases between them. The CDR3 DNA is TGCAGCGTTGGGACTTTTACAAATGAGCAGTTCTTC. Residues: CSVGTFTNEQFF.

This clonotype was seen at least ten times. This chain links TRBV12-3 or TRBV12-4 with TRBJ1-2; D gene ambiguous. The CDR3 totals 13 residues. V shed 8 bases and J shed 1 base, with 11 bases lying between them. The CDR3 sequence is CASAGGSNYGYTF. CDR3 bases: TGTGCCAGCGCTGGCGGGAGTAACTATGGCTACACCTTC.

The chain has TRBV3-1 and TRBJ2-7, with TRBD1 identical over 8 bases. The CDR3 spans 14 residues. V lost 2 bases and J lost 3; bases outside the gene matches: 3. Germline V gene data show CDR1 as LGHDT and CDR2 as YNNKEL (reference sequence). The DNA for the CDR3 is TGTGCCAGCAGCCAAAGGACAGGGAACTACGAGCAGTACTTC. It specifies CASSQRTGNYEQYF.

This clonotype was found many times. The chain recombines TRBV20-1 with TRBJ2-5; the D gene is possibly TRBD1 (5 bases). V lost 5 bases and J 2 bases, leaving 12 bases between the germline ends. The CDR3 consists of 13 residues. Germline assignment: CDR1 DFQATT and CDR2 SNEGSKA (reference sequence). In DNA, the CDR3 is TGCAGTGCTTTTTTTGACAGACAAGAGACCCAGTACTTC. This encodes CSAFFDRQETQYF.

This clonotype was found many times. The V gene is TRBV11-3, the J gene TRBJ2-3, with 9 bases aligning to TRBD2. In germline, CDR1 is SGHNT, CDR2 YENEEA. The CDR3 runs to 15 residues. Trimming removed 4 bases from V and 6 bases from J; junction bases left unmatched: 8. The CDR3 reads CASSWGLAQEDTQYF. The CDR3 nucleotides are TGTGCCAGCAGCTGGGGACTAGCTCAGGAGGATACGCAGTATTTT.

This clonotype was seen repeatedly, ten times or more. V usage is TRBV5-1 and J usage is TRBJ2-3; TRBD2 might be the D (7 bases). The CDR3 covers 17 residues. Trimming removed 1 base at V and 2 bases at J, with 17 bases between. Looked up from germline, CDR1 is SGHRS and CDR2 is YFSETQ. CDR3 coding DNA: TGCGCCAGCAGCTTGTTGACAGGCGGGAGTTCCACAGATACGCAGTATTTT. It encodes CASSLLTGGSSTDTQYF.

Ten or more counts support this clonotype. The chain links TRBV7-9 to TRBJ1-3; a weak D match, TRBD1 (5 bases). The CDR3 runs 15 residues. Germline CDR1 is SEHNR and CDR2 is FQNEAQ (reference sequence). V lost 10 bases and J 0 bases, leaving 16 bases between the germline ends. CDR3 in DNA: TGTGCCACCGCATCCGCGGGACCCTCTGGAAACACCATATATTTT. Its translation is CATASAGPSGNTIYF.

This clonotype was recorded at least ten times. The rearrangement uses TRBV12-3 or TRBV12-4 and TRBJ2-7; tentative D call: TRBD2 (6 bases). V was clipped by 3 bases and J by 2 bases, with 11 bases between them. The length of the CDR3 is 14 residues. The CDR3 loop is CASSLGLTTYEQYF. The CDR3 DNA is TGTGCCAGCAGTTTGGGACTTACGACCTACGAGCAGTACTTC.

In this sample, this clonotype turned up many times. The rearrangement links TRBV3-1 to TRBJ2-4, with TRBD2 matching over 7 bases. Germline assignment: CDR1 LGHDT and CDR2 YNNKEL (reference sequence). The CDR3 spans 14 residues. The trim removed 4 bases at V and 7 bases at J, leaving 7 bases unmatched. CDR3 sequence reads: CASSPFRDYNIQYF. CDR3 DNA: TGTGCCAGCAGCCCATTCCGGGACTACAACATTCAGTACTTC. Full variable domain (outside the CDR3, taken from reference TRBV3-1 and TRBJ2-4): DTAVSQTPKYLVTQMGNDKSIKCEQNLGHDTMYWYKQDSKKFLKIMFSYNNKELIINETVPNRFSPKSPDKAHLNLHINSLELGDSAVYFCASSPFRDYNIQYFGAGTRLSVL.